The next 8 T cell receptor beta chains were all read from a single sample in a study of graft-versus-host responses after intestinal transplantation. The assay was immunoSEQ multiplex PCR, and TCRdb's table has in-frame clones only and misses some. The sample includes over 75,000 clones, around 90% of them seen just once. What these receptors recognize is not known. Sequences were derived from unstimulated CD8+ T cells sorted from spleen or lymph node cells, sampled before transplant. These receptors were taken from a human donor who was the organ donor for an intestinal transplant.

The CDR3 coding sequence is TGCGCCAGCAGCCATATACCAGGGGAGTTCGCCTATGGCTACACCTTC. This translates into CASSHIPGEFAYGYTF. The rearrangement joins TRBV4-1 to TRBJ1-2; TRBD1 is a possible D gene (6 bases). V was shortened by 3 bases and J by 4 bases, with 18 bases between the two germline ends. The germline V gene has CDR1 MGHRA and CDR2 YSYEKL. The CDR3 is made up of 16 amino acids.

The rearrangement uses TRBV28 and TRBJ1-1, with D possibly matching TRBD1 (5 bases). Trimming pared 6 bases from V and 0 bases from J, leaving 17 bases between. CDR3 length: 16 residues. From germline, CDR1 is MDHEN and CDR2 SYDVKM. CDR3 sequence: CASSLIPGTVNTEAFF. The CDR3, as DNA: TGTGCCAGCAGCTTGATCCCCGGGACGGTGAACACTGAAGCTTTCTTT. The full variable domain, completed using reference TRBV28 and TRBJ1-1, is DVKVTQSSRYLVKRTGEKVFLECVQDMDHENMFWYRQDPGLGLRLIYFSYDVKMKEKGDIPEGYSVSREKKERFSLILESASTNQTSMYLCASSLIPGTVNTEAFFGQGTRLTVV.

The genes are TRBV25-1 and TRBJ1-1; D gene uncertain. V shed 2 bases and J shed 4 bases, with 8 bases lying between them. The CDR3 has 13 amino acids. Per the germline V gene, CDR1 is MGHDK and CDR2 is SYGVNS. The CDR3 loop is CASSEKMSTEAFF. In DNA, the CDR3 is TGTGCCAGCAGTGAAAAGATGAGCACTGAAGCTTTCTTT.

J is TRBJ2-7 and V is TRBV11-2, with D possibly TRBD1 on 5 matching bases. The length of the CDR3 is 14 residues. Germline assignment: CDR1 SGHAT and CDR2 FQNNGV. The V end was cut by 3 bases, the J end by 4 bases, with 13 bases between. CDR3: CASSLALSGYEQYF. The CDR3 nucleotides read TGTGCCAGCAGCTTGGCCCTCTCAGGGTACGAGCAGTACTTC.

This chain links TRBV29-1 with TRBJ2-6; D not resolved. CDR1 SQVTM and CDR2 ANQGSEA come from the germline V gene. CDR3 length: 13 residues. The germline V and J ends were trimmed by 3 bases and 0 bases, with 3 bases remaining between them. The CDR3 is CSVDNSGANVLTF. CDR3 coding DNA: TGCAGCGTTGACAACTCTGGGGCCAACGTCCTGACTTTC.

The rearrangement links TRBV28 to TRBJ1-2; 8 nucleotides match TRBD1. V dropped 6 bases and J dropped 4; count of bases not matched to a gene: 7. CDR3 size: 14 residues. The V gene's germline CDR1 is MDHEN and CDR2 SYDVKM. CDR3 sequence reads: CASRLGQGAYGYTF. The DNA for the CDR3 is TGTGCCAGCAGGCTCGGACAGGGTGCCTATGGCTACACCTTC.

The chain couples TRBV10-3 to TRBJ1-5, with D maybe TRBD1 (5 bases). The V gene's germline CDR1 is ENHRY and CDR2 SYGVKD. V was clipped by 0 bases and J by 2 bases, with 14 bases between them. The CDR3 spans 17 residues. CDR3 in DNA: TGTGCCATCAGTGAGTCGGGGGGGGACCCGGGCAATCAGCCCCAGCATTTT. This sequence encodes CAISESGGDPGNQPQHF.

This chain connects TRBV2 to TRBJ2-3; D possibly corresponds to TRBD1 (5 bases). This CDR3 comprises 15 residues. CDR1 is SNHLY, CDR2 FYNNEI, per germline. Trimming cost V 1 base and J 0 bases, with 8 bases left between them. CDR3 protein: CASSEGTTSTDTQYF. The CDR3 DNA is TGTGCCAGCAGTGAAGGGACAACAAGCACAGATACGCAGTATTTT.